The T cell receptor beta chain described here comes from a study of blood T cells in healthy people across ages. About the study: The capture of about one barcoded beta molecule per two T cells was achieved by template switching.

This clonotype has a handful of counts. PCR was performed a second time for about 7 to 12 cycles using a sample-barcoded 5' primer and a J-beta primer mix. TCRdb passed the 5' RACE reads through MiXCR, listing each CDR3 protein once. The sample lists about 830,000 distinct CDR3 sequences; about three fifths were seen once. CDR1 and CDR2 (germline): SGHRS, YFSETQ. The CDR3 totals 16 residues. V was pared by 4 bases and J by 1 base, with 8 bases of the junction left unmatched. The TCR originated in a man aged 30 to 39 in good health. The chain combines TRBV5-1 with TRBJ2-1; 7 bases line up with TRBD1. The sample comprised blood. CDR3: CASSTGAVSSYNEQFF. The CDR3 DNA follows: TGCGCCAGCAGCACAGGGGCGGTTTCTTCCTACAATGAGCAGTTCTTC.